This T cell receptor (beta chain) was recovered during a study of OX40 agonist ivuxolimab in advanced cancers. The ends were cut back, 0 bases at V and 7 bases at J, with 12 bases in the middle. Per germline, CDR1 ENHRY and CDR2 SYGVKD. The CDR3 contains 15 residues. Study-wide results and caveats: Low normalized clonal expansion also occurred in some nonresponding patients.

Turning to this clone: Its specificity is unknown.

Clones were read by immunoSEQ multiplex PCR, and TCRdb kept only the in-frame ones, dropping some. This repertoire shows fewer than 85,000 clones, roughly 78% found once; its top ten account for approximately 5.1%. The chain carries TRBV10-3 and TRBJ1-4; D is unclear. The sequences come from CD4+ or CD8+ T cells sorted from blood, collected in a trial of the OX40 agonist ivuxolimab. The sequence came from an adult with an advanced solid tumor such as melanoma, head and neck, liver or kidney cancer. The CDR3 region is CAISESRGLREKLFF. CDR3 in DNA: TGTGCCATCAGTGAGTCGCGGGGTCTCCGTGAAAAACTGTTTTTT.